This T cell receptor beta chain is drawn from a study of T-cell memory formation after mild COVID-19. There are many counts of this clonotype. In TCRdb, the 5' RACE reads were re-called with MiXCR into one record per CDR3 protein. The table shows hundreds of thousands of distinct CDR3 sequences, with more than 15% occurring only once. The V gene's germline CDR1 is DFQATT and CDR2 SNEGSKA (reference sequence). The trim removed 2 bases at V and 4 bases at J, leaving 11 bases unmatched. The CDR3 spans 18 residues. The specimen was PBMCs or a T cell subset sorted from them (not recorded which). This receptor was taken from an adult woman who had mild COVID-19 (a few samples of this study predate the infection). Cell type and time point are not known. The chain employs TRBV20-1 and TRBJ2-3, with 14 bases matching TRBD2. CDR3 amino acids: CSARPGLAGDWYADTQYF. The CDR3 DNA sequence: TGCAGTGCTAGACCGGGACTAGCGGGAGACTGGTATGCAGATACGCAGTATTTT.